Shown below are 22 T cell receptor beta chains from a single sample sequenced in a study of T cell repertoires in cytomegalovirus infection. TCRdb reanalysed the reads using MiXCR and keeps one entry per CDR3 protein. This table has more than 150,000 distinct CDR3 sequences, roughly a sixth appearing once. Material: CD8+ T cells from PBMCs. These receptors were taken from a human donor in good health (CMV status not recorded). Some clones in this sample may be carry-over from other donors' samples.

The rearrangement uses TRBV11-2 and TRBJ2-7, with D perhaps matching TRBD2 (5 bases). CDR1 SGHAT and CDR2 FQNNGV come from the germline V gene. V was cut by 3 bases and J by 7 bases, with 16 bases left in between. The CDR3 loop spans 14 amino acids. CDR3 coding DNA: TGTGCCAGCAGCTTCACATTCAAATCGGGGGAGCAGTACTTC. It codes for CASSFTFKSGEQYF. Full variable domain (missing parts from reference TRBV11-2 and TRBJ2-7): EAGVAQSPRYKIIEKRQSVAFWCNPISGHATLYWYQQILGQGPKLLIQFQNNGVVDDSQLPKDRFSAERLKGVDSTLKIQPAKLEDSAVYLCASSFTFKSGEQYFGPGTRLTVT.

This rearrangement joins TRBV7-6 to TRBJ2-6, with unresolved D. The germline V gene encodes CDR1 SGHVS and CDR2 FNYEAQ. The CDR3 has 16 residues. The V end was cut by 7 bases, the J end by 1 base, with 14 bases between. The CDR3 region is CASTPGVWSGANVLTF. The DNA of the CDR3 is TGTGCCAGCACCCCGGGTGTGTGGTCTGGGGCCAACGTCCTGACTTTC.

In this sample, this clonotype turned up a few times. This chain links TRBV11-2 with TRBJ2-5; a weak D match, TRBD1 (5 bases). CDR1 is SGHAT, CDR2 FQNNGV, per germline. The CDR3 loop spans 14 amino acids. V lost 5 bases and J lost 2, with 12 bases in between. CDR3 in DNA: TGTGCCAGCAGCCCACCTAGGACACAAGAGACCCAGTACTTC. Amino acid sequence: CASSPPRTQETQYF.

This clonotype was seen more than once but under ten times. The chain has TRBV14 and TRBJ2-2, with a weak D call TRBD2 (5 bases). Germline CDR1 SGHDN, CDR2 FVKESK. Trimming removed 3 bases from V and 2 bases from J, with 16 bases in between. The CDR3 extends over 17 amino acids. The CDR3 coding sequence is TGTGCCAGCAGCCAGGCGACTCGGGAAACTAACACCGGGGAGCTGTTTTTT. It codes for CASSQATRETNTGELFF.

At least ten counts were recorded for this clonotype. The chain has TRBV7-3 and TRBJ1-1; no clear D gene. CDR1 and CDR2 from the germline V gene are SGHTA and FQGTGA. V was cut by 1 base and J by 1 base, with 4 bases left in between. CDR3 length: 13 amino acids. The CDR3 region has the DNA TGTGCCAGCAGCTTAATAGCGAACACTGAAGCTTTCTTT. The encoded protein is CASSLIANTEAFF.

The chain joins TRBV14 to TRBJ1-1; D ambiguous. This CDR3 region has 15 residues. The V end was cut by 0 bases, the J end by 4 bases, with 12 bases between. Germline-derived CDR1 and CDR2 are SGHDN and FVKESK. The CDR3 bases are TGTGCCAGCAGCCAAGAAATCCGGCACTTCACTGAAGCTTTCTTT. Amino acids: CASSQEIRHFTEAFF.

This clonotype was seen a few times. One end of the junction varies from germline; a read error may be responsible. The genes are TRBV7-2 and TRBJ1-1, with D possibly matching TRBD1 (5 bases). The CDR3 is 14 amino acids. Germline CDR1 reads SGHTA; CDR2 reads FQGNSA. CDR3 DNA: TGTGCCAGCACCTTAGGGGCGGGGGGCACTGAAGCTTTCTTT. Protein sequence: CASTLGAGGTEAFF.

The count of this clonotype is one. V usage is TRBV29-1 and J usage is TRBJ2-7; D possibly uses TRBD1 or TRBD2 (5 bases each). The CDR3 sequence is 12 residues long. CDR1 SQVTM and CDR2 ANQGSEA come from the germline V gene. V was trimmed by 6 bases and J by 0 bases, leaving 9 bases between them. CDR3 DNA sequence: TGCAGCGTGAGGGGTGGCTCCTACGAGCAGTACTTC. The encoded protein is CSVRGGSYEQYF.

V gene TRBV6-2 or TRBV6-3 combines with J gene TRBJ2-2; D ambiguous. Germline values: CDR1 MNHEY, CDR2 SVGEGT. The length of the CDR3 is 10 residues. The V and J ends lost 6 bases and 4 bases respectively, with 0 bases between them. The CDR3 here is CASSTGELFF. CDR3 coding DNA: TGTGCCAGCAGCACCGGGGAGCTGTTTTTT.

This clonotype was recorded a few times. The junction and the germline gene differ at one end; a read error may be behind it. This chain's CDR3 is CASSFDPPKMWF. In nucleotides, the CDR3 is TGTGCCAGCAGCTTCGACCCTCCCAAGATGTGGTTT. This chain joins TRBV11-2 and TRBJ2-3; D not resolved. Germline-derived CDR1 and CDR2 are SGHAT and FQNNGV. The CDR3 has 12 amino acids.

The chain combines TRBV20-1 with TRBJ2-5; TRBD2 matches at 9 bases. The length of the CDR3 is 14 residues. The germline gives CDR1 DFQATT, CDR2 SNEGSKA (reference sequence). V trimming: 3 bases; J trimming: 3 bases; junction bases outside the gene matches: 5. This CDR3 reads CSASSGGYEETQYF. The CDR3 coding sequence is TGCAGTGCTAGTAGCGGGGGATATGAAGAGACCCAGTACTTC.

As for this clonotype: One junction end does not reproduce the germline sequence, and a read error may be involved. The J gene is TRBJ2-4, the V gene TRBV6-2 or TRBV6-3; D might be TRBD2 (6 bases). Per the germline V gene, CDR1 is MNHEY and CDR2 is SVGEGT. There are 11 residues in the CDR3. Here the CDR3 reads CATSRGNIQYF. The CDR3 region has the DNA TGTGCCACCAGTCGGGGGAACATTCAGTACTTC.

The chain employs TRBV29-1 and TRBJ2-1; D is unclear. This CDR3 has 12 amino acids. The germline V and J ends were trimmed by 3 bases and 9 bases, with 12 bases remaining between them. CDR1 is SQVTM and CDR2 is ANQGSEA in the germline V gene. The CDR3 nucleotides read TGCAGCGTTGAGAGTCTACCCGGTGAGCAGTTCTTC. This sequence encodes CSVESLPGEQFF.

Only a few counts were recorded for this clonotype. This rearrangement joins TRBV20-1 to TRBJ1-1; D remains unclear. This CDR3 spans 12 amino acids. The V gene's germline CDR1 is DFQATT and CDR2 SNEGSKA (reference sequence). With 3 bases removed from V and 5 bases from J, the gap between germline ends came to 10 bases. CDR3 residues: CSASFRETEAFF. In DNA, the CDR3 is TGCAGTGCTAGTTTCCGGGAGACTGAAGCTTTCTTT.

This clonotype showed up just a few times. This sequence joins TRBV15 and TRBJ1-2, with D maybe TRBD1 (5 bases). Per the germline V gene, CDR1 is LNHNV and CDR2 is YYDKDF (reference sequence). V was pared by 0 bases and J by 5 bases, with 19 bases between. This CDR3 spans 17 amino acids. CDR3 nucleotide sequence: TGTGCCACCAGCAGAGATCGGGGCAGCGCCTCAGTATATGGCTACACCTTC. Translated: CATSRDRGSASVYGYTF.

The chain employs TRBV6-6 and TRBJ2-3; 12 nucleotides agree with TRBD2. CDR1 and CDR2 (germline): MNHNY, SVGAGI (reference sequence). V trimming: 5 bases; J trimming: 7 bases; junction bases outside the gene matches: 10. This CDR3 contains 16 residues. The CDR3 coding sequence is TGTGCCAGCAGTACGACCCCTAGCGGGGGGGCAAATACGCAGTATTTT. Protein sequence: CASSTTPSGGANTQYF.

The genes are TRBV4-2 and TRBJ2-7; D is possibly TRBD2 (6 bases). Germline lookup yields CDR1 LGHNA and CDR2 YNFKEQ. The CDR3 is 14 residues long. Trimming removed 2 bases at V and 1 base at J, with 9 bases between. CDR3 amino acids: CASSQKLASYEQYF. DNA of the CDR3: TGTGCCAGCAGCCAAAAACTAGCTTCCTACGAGCAGTACTTC.

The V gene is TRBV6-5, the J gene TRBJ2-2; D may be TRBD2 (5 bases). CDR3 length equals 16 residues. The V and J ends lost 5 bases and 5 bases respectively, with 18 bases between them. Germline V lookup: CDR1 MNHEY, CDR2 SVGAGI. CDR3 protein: CASSPDREGKTGELFF. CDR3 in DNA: TGTGCCAGCAGTCCGGATCGGGAAGGGAAGACCGGGGAGCTGTTTTTT.

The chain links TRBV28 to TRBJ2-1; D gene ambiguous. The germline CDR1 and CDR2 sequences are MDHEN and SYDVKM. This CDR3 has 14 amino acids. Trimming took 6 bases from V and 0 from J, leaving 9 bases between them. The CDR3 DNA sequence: TGTGCCAGCAGGTCGGAACTCTCCTACAATGAGCAGTTCTTC. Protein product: CASRSELSYNEQFF. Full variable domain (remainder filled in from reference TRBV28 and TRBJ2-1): DVKVTQSSRYLVKRTGEKVFLECVQDMDHENMFWYRQDPGLGLRLIYFSYDVKMKEKGDIPEGYSVSREKKERFSLILESASTNQTSMYLCASRSELSYNEQFFGPGTRLTVL.

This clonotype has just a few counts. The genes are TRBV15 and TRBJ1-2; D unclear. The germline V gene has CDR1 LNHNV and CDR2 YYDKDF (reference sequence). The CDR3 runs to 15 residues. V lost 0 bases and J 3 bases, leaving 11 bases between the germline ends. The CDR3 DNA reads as TGTGCCACCAGCAGAGAGTGGGCGGCAGACTATGGCTACACCTTC. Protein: CATSREWAADYGYTF.

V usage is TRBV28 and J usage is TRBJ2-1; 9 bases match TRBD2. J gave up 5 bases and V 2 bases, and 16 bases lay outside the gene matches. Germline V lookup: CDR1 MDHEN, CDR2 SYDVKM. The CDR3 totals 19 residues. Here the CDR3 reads CASSLPTSGPKPVDNEQFF. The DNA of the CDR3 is TGTGCCAGCAGTTTACCCACTAGCGGGCCCAAACCTGTCGACAATGAGCAGTTCTTC.

CDR3 sequence (DNA): TGTGCCAGCAGCCCGAACCCAGGTTCCGAAGCTTTCTTT. Encoded protein: CASSPNPGSEAFF. The chain recombines TRBV7-3 with TRBJ1-1, with D hard to call. V lost 5 bases and J lost 8, with 15 bases in between. Germline lookup yields CDR1 SGHTA and CDR2 FQGTGA. This CDR3 has 13 amino acids.